This T cell receptor (beta chain) was found in a study of T cells in Graves' hyperthyroidism and ophthalmopathy. Whole-study context: Once the initial diagnosis was made, peripheral blood was obtained before any treatment.

Template material for amplifying TCR beta CDR3 regions consisted of RNA transcripts. The HTBI primer set drove a first-round RT-PCR of the TCR CDR3. One entry per CDR3 protein, called by TCRdb with MiXCR from the multiplex PCR reads. The data show around 500,000 distinct CDR3 sequences, with around 15% seen just once and roughly 29% held by the top ten. The CDR3 runs 14 residues. Germline V gene sequence: CDR1 GTSNPN, CDR2 SVGIG (reference sequence). Trimming removed 3 bases from V and 3 bases from J, with 14 bases in between. Ophthalmopathy cases met thresholds of Clinical Activity Score at least 3, NOSPECS grade at least 4 and duration under 3 months.

This TCR derives from a woman aged 25 to 39 with Graves' ophthalmopathy. Material for sequencing was blood. The chain recombines TRBV30 with TRBJ1-2; possibly TRBD1 for D (5 bases). The CDR3 sequence: CAWSRRRGDYGYTF. CDR3 bases: TGTGCCTGGAGCAGGAGGAGGGGAGACTATGGCTACACCTTC.